This passage covers 15 T cell receptor beta chains from one sample sequenced in a study of OX40 agonist ivuxolimab in advanced cancers. Assay: immunoSEQ multiplex PCR; the TCRdb copy retains only in-frame clones and omits some. This repertoire shows approximately 35,000 clones, about 81% found once; its top ten account for 20% to 25%. The sequencing used CD4+ or CD8+ T cells sorted from blood, collected in a trial of the OX40 agonist ivuxolimab. The receptors originated from an adult with an advanced solid tumor such as melanoma, head and neck, liver or kidney cancer.

The chain recombines TRBV6-5 with TRBJ1-2, with 7 bases that match TRBD1. This CDR3 has 13 residues. Germline V gene sequence: CDR1 MNHEY, CDR2 SVGAGI. The V and J ends lost 7 bases and 7 bases, in that order; junction bases with no gene match: 9. The CDR3 nucleotides read TGTGCCAGCACCCCGACAGGGAGTTCTGGCTACACCTTC. It is translated as CASTPTGSSGYTF.

This chain joins TRBV28 and TRBJ2-6; tentative D call: TRBD2 (5 bases). Trimming removed 6 bases at V and 3 bases at J, with 9 bases between. Germline V gene sequence: CDR1 MDHEN, CDR2 SYDVKM. The CDR3 covers 14 residues. CDR3 region: CASRGSLGANVLTF. The CDR3 nucleotides read TGTGCCAGCAGGGGGAGCCTTGGGGCCAACGTCCTGACTTTC. The variable domain in full, completed from reference TRBV28 and TRBJ2-6, reads DVKVTQSSRYLVKRTGEKVFLECVQDMDHENMFWYRQDPGLGLRLIYFSYDVKMKEKGDIPEGYSVSREKKERFSLILESASTNQTSMYLCASRGSLGANVLTFGAGSRLTVL.

The J gene is TRBJ2-7, the V gene TRBV14; D unresolved. CDR3 length: 15 residues. Trimming pared 0 bases from V and 1 base from J, leaving 10 bases between. Germline assignment: CDR1 SGHDN and CDR2 FVKESK. CDR3 nucleotides: TGTGCCAGCAGCCAAGATCTGACAAGGTCCTACGAGCAGTACTTC. Its protein is CASSQDLTRSYEQYF. Full variable domain (rest looked up from reference TRBV14 and TRBJ2-7): EAGVTQFPSHSVIEKGQTVTLRCDPISGHDNLYWYRRVMGKEIKFLLHFVKESKQDESGMPNNRFLAERTGGTYSTLKVQPAELEDSGVYFCASSQDLTRSYEQYFGPGTRLTVT.

The chain links TRBV18 to TRBJ2-7; D may be TRBD1 (7 bases). The CDR3 is made up of 13 amino acids. The germline V gene encodes CDR1 KGHSH and CDR2 LQKENI. The V gene lost 6 bases and the J gene lost 5 bases, with 14 bases spanning the gap. The CDR3 DNA reads as TGTGCCAGCTCCAGGGGGGAGGTCAACGAGCAGTACTTC. Translated, it gives CASSRGEVNEQYF.

DNA for the CDR3: TGTGCCAGCAGCGGCGGAGGGTCAGATACGCAGTATTTT. Translated, it gives CASSGGGSDTQYF. The chain links TRBV9 to TRBJ2-3, with D maybe TRBD2 (6 bases). The CDR3 spans 13 residues. In germline, CDR1 is SGDLS, CDR2 YYNGEE. V lost 3 bases and J 4 bases, leaving 9 bases between the germline ends.

The J gene is TRBJ2-1, the V gene TRBV28; D not certain. Trimming took 5 bases from V and 0 from J, leaving 8 bases between them. Germline CDR1 reads MDHEN; CDR2 reads SYDVKM. The CDR3 length is 14 residues. CDR3 DNA sequence: TGTGCCAGCAGTCGTCGTAGCTCCTACAATGAGCAGTTCTTC. Amino acid sequence: CASSRRSSYNEQFF.

The V call is TRBV5-7, the J call TRBJ2-7; D unclear. TRBV5-7 is an ORF, and what it does is uncertain. V lost 1 base to trimming and J lost 5 bases, with 7 bases between them. CDR3 length equals 12 residues. CDR3 DNA sequence: TGTGCCAGCAGCTTGTACGGTGACGAGCAGTACTTC. Translated: CASSLYGDEQYF.

The chain couples TRBV6-4 to TRBJ2-7; D is uncertain. V was clipped by 6 bases and J by 1 base, with 10 bases between them. This CDR3 region has 13 residues. In germline, CDR1 is MRHNA, CDR2 SNTAGT. CDR3 sequence: CASRLRESYEQYF. For the CDR3, the DNA is TGTGCCAGCAGGCTAAGAGAGTCCTACGAGCAGTACTTC.

This chain links TRBV4-2 with TRBJ2-5; perhaps D is TRBD1 or TRBD2 (5 bases each). CDR3 length equals 16 residues. Trimming took off 0 bases at V and 5 bases at J, with 16 bases between the two ends. Looked up from germline, CDR1 is LGHNA and CDR2 is YNFKEQ. Written as DNA, the CDR3 is TGTGCCAGCAGCCAAGAGTCGAGGGACCACGGGGAGACCCAGTACTTC. This codes for CASSQESRDHGETQYF.

The V gene is TRBV11-2, the J gene TRBJ2-2; 9 positions match TRBD2. The CDR3 runs 17 residues. Germline CDR1 reads SGHAT; CDR2 reads FQNNGV. V shed 5 bases and J 4 bases; nucleotides not matched to a gene: 11. For the CDR3, the DNA is TGTGCCAGCAGCCCGTGGGGCGGGAGGGCCCGCACCGGGGAGCTGTTTTTT. Protein product: CASSPWGGRARTGELFF.

DNA for the CDR3: TGTGCCAGCAGTTCGTCCCCTAGCGTTTACGAGCAGTACTTC. Residues: CASSSSPSVYEQYF. The gene calls are TRBV28 and TRBJ2-7; D possibly corresponds to TRBD2 (6 bases). Germline CDR1 and CDR2: MDHEN and SYDVKM. Trimming left V 4 bases short and J 4 bases short, with 14 bases between. The CDR3 covers 14 residues.

This chain uses TRBV2 with TRBJ2-7; D is undetermined. V shed 6 bases and J shed 12 bases, with 15 bases lying between them. Germline CDR1 SNHLY, CDR2 FYNNEI. The CDR3 spans 11 residues. This chain's CDR3 is CASRRDFLWYF. The CDR3 nucleotides read TGTGCCAGCAGACGCGACTTCCTCTGGTACTTC.

The CDR3 region has the DNA TGTGCCAGCAGCGCACGTGCTTCAGGTGGCGAGCAGTACTTC. Translating gives CASSARASGGEQYF. V usage is TRBV6-5 and J usage is TRBJ2-7; D is undetermined. V lost 6 bases to trimming and J lost 6 bases, with 18 bases between them. CDR1 and CDR2 (germline): MNHEY, SVGAGI. This CDR3 has 14 amino acids.

The J gene is TRBJ1-1, the V gene TRBV18; possibly TRBD1 for D (5 bases). The CDR3 has 14 residues. CDR1 and CDR2 from the germline V gene are KGHSH and LQKENI. V lost 3 bases to trimming and J lost 5 bases, with 13 bases between them. CDR3 residues: CASSPARGGTEAFF. DNA of the CDR3: TGTGCCAGCTCACCGGCAAGGGGAGGGACTGAAGCTTTCTTT.

This clone was seen only a few times. J is TRBJ1-4 and V is TRBV7-8, with a weak D call TRBD1 (5 bases). Germline assignment: CDR1 SGHVS and CDR2 FQNEAQ. Trimming removed 2 bases at V and 8 bases at J, with 12 bases between. This CDR3 region has 14 residues. The CDR3 nucleotides are TGTGCCAGCAGCTTATCAGGGTCAAGGGAAAAACTGTTTTTT. Encoded protein: CASSLSGSREKLFF.